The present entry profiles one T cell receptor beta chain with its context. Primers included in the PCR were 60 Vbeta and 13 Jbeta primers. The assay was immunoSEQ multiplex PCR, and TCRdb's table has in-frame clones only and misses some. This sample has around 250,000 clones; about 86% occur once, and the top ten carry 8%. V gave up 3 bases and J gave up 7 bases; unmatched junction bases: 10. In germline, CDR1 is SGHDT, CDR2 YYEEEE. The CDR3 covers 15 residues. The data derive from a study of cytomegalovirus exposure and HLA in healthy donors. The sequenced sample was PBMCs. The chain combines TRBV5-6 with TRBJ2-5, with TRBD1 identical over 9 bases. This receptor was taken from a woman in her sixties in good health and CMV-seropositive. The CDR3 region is CASSSRSGQGRTQYF. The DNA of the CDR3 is TGTGCCAGCAGCTCAAGGTCGGGACAGGGAAGGACCCAGTACTTC.